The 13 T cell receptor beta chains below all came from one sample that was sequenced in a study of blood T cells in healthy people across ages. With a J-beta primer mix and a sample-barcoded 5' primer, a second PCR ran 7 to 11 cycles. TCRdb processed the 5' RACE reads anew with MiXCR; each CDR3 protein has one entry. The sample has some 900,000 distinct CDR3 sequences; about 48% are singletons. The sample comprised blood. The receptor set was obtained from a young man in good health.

CDR3 sequence (DNA): TGTGCCAGCAGCTTAAGGGGGGCTACAACAGATACGCAGTATTTT. Translation: CASSLRGATTDTQYF. V usage is TRBV7-3 and J usage is TRBJ2-3, with D perhaps assigned TRBD1 or TRBD2 (6 bases each). Germline loops: CDR1 SGHTA, CDR2 FQGTGA. The CDR3 contains 15 residues. Trimming took 1 base from V and 3 from J, leaving 11 bases between them.

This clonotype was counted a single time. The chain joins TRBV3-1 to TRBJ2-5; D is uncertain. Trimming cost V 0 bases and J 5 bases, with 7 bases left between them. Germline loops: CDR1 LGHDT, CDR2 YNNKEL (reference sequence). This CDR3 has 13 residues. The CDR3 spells CASSQEPMETQYF. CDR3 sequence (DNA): TGTGCCAGCAGCCAAGAACCCATGGAGACCCAGTACTTC.

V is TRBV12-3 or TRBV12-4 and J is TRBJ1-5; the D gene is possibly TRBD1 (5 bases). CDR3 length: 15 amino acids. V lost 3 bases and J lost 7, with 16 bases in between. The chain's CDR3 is CASSLVPGKGQPQHF. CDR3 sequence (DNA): TGTGCCAGCAGTTTGGTCCCAGGGAAAGGGCAGCCCCAGCATTTT.

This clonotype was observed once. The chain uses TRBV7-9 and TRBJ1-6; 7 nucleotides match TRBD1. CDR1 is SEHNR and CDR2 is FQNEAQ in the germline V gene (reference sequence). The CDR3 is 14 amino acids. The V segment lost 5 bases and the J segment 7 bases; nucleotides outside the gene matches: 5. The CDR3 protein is CASSQGVQNSPLHF. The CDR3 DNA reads TGTGCCAGCAGCCAGGGGGTGCAGAATTCACCCCTCCACTTT.

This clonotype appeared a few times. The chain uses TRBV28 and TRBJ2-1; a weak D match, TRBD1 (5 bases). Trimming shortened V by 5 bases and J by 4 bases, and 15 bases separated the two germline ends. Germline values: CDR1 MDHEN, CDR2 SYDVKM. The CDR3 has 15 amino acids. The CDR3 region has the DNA TGTGCCAGCAGTCCTCCCCACACAGGATACAATGAGCAGTTCTTC. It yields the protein CASSPPHTGYNEQFF.

The CDR3 spells CASSQGEGSYGYTF. The CDR3 DNA sequence: TGCGCCAGCAGCCAAGGGGAGGGGAGCTATGGCTACACCTTC. The chain carries TRBV4-1 and TRBJ1-2, with a weak D call TRBD1 (5 bases). This CDR3 is built from 14 residues. The germline V gene has CDR1 MGHRA and CDR2 YSYEKL. V was trimmed by 1 base and J by 4 bases, leaving 10 bases between them.

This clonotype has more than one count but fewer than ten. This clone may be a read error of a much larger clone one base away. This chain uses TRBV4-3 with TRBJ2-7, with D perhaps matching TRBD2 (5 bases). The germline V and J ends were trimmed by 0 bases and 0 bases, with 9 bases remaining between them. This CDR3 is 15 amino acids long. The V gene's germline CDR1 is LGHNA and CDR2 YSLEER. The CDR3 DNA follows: TGCGCCAGCAGCCAAGATGCGACTAACTCCTACGAGCAGTACTTC. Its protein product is CASSQDATNSYEQYF.

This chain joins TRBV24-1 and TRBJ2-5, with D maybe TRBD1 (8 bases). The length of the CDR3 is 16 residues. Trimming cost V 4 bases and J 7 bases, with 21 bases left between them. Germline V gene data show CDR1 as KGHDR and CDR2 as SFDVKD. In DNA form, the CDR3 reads TGTGCCACCAGTGACACCGGACAGGGCACGGGGGGGACCCAGTACTTC. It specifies CATSDTGQGTGGTQYF.

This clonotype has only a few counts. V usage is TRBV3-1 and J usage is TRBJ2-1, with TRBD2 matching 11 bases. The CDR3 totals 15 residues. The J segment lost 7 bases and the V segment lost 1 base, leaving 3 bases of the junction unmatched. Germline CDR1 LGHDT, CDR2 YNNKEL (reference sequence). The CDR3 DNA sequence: TGTGCCAGCAGCCAAGGACTAGCGGGGTGGAATGAGCAGTTCTTC. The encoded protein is CASSQGLAGWNEQFF.

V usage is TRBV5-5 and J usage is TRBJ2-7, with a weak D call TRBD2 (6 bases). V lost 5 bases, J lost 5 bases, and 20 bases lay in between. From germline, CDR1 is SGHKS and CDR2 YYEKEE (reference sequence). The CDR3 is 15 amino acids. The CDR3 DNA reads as TGTGCCAGCAGAACGGGACTCCAGGACCCCCACGAGCAGTACTTC. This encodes CASRTGLQDPHEQYF.

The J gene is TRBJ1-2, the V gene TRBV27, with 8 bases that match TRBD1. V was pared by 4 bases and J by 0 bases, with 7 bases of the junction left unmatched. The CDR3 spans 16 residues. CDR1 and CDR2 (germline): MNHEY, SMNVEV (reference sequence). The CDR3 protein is CASSSNTGGANYGYTF. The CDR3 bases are TGTGCCAGCAGTTCGAATACAGGGGGTGCTAACTATGGCTACACCTTC.

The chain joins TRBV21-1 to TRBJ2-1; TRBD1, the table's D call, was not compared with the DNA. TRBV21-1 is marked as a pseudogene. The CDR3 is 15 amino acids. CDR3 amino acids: CASAGNRGPGGEQFF. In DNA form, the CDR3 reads TGTGCCAGCGCCGGTAACAGGGGGCCCGGTGGTGAGCAGTTCTTC.

The CDR3, as DNA: TGTGCCAGCAGCCACCGACAGGGAGCATTGTTTTTT. Residues: CASSHRQGALFF. The chain couples TRBV4-2 to TRBJ1-4, with TRBD1 matching over 7 bases. The CDR3 consists of 12 residues. J gave up 15 bases and V 3 bases, and 7 bases lay outside the gene matches. Germline V gene sequence: CDR1 LGHNA, CDR2 YNFKEQ.